This T cell receptor (beta chain) was found in a study of blood T cell repertoires in COVID-19. For the study at large: Samples came from the United States, Italy and Spain, spanning acute and convalescent COVID-19. Nucleic acid was either cDNA or gDNA, and it came from T cells, B-cell-depleted T cells, or PBMCs.

Authors' analysis steps: Using reference gene primer amplification, nucleated cell counts were estimated. Only in-frame clones appear in the TCRdb table, and some are missing; sequencing was by immunoSEQ multiplex PCR. Clonal size and the V and J genes are those of that table, whereas D and trimming came from the DNA. The sample carries 90,000 or so clones, around four fifths recorded once. There are 14 residues in the CDR3. Germline V gene lookup returns CDR1 MNHNY and CDR2 SVGAGI (reference sequence). Trimming pared 6 bases from V and 0 bases from J, leaving 12 bases between. J is TRBJ2-7 and V is TRBV6-6; TRBD2 might be the D (5 bases). This TCR derives from a human donor in a cohort sampled during active COVID-19. What was sequenced was peripheral blood. The CDR3 here is CASSHSGSSYEQYF. As DNA, the CDR3 is TGTGCCAGCAGCCATTCGGGGAGCTCCTACGAGCAGTACTTC.